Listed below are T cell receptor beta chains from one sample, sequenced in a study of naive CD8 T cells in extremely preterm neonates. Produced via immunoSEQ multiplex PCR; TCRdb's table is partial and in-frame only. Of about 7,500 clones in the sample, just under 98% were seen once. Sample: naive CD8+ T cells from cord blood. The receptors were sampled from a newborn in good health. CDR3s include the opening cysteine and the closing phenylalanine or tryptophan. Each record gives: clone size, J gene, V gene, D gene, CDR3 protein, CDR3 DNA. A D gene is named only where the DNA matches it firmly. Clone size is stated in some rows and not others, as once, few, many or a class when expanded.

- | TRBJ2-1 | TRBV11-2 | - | CASIRGIEQFF | TGTGCCAGCATCCGGGGGATTGAGCAGTTCTTC
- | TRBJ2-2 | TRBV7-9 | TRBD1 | CASSPIRQGVAGELFF | TGTGCCAGCAGCCCAATAAGGCAGGGGGTCGCCGGGGAGCTGTTTTTT
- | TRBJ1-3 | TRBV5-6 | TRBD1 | CASSIGTGAGNTIYF | TGTGCCAGCAGCATCGGGACAGGGGCCGGAAACACCATATATTTT
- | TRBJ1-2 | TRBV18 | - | CASSPEGGNYGYTF | TGTGCCAGCTCACCAGAGGGAGGGAACTATGGCTACACCTTC
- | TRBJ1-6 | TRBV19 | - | CASSLTASYSPLHF | TGTGCCAGTAGTCTGACAGCCTCTTATTCACCCCTCCACTTT
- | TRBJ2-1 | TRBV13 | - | CASSRGGGSPRNEQFF | TGTGCCAGCAGCAGGGGGGGCGGTTCCCCTCGCAATGAGCAGTTCTTC
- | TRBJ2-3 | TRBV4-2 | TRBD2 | CASSQEGAGGKLNTQYF | TGTGCCAGCAGCCAAGAAGGGGCGGGGGGGAAATTAAATACGCAGTATTTT
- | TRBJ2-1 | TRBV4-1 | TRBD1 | CASSQDRQGANEQFF | TGCGCCAGCAGCCAAGATCGACAGGGGGCAAATGAGCAGTTCTTC
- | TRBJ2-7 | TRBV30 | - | CAWSPSYEQYF | TGTGCCTGGAGCCCGTCCTACGAGCAGTACTTC
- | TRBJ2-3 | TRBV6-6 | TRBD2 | CASSALAGGGDTQYF | TGTGCCAGCAGTGCCCTAGCGGGGGGAGGGGATACGCAGTATTTT
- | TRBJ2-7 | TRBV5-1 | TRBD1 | CASSSWDSYEQYF | TGCGCCAGCAGCTCCTGGGACAGTTACGAGCAGTACTTC
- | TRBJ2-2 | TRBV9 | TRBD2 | CASRTSGGELFF | TGTGCCAGCAGGACTAGCGGCGGGGAGCTGTTTTTT
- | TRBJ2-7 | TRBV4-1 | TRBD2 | CASSWRRGGQYEQYF | TGCGCCAGCAGCTGGCGACGGGGGGGCCAGTACGAGCAGTACTTC
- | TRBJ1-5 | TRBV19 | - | CASSIGQGGNQPQHF | TGTGCCAGTAGTATAGGCCAGGGTGGCAATCAGCCCCAGCATTTT
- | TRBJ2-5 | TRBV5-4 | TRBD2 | CASSSGLAGVGQYF | TGTGCCAGCAGCTCGGGACTAGCGGGGGTTGGCCAGTACTTC
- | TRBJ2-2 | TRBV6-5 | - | CASSYTGPGGLFF | TGTGCCAGCAGTTACACAGGCCCCGGGGGGCTGTTTTTT
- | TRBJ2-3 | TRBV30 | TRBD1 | CAWSVLRTGPTDTQYF | TGTGCCTGGAGTGTACTTCGGACAGGGCCCACAGATACGCAGTATTTT
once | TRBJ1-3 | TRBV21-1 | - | CARIEGNTIYF | TGTGCCAGGATCGAGGGAAACACCATATATTTT
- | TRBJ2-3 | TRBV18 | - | CASSPERRATDTQYF | TGTGCCAGCTCACCGGAGCGGCGCGCCACAGATACGCAGTATTTT
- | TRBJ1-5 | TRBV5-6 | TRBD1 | CASSLGTGGWNQPQHF | TGTGCCAGCAGCTTGGGGACAGGGGGCTGGAATCAGCCCCAGCATTTT
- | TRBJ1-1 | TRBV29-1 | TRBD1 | CSVDLGTGAFF | TGCAGCGTTGATCTGGGGACAGGAGCTTTCTTT
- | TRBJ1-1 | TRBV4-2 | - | CASSQESRAATEAFF | TGTGCCAGCAGCCAAGAAAGCAGGGCGGCCACTGAAGCTTTCTTT
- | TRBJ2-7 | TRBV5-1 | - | CASSVSTGGEEQYF | TGCGCCAGCAGCGTCTCGACCGGGGGAGAGGAGCAGTACTTC
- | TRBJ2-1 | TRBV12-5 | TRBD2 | CASGLPYAGTREDNEQFF | TGTGCTAGTGGTTTGCCGTATGCCGGGACTAGGGAAGACAATGAGCAGTTCTTC
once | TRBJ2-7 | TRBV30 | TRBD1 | CAWSVGGNNEQYF | TGTGCCTGGAGTGTAGGGGGCAACAACGAGCAGTACTTC
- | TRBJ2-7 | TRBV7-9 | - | CASSGPRSSYEQYF | TGTGCCAGCAGCGGCCCGCGGAGCTCCTACGAGCAGTACTTC
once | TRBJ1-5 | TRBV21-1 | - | CASSKDLAGYSNQPQHF | TGTGCCAGCAGCAAAGATCTAGCGGGCTATAGCAATCAGCCCCAGCATTTT
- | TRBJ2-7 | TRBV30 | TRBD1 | CAWIAGTAPYEQYF | TGTGCCTGGATAGCCGGGACAGCACCTTACGAGCAGTACTTC
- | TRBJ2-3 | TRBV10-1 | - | CASSEGGGEDTQYF | TGCGCCAGCAGTGAAGGAGGGGGCGAAGATACGCAGTATTTT
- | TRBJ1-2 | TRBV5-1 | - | CASSLEAGADGGYTF | TGCGCCAGCAGCTTGGAGGCAGGGGCAGATGGTGGCTACACCTTC
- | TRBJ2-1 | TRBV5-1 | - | CASSFVQGPSSYNEQFF | TGCGCCAGCAGCTTCGTCCAGGGGCCGAGCTCCTACAATGAGCAGTTCTTC
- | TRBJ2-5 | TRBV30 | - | CAWSVTRGRGETQYF | TGTGCCTGGAGTGTAACTAGGGGCAGGGGAGAGACCCAGTACTTC
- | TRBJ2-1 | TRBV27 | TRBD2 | CASSLYISEAGGPYNEQFF | TGTGCCAGCAGTTTATATATATCTGAAGCGGGGGGGCCCTACAATGAGCAGTTCTTC
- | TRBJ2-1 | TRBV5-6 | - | CASSFPTRENEQFF | TGTGCCAGCAGCTTCCCGACTCGAGAGAATGAGCAGTTCTTC
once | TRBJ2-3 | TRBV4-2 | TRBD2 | CASSTLLAGGLDTQYF | TGTGCCAGCAGCACCTTACTAGCGGGGGGCCTGGATACGCAGTATTTT
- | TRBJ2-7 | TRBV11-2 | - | CASSLGRGVSYEQYF | TGTGCCAGCAGCTTAGGCAGGGGAGTCTCCTACGAGCAGTACTTC
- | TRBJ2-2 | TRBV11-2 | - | CASSLEPAGGGELFF | TGTGCCAGCAGCTTAGAACCCGCCGGGGGCGGGGAGCTGTTTTTT
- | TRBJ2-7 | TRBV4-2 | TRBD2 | CASSQLSGASYEQYF | TGTGCCAGCAGCCAATTAAGCGGGGCCTCCTACGAGCAGTACTTC
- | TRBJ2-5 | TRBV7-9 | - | CASSSGIKGTQYF | TGTGCCAGCAGCTCCGGGATTAAGGGGACCCAGTACTTC
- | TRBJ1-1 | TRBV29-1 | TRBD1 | CSGRQGTTEAFF | TGCAGCGGTCGACAGGGGACCACTGAAGCTTTCTTT
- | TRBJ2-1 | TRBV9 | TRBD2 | CASSSTSGSHNEQFF | TGTGCCAGCAGCTCGACTAGCGGCTCCCACAATGAGCAGTTCTTC
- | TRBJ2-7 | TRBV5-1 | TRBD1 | CASSAGTGTPYEQYF | TGCGCCAGCAGCGCCGGGACAGGGACGCCCTACGAGCAGTACTTC
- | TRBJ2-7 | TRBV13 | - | CASSLGKGEQYF | TGTGCCAGCAGCTTAGGCAAGGGGGAGCAGTACTTC
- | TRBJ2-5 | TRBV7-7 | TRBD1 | CASSLVQGARETQYF | TGTGCTAGCAGCTTAGTACAGGGGGCGAGGGAGACCCAGTACTTC
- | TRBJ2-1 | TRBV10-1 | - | CASSEGGDYNEQFF | TGCGCCAGCAGTGAGGGCGGGGACTACAATGAGCAGTTCTTC
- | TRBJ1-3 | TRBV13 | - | CASSLAAHSGNTIYF | TGTGCCAGCAGCTTAGCAGCGCACTCTGGAAACACCATATATTTT
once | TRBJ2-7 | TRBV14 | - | CASSQEDLNNEQYF | TGTGCCAGCAGCCAAGAGGACTTGAATAACGAGCAGTACTTC
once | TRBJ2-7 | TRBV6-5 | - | CASTHGSEQYF | TGTGCCAGCACCCACGGGAGCGAGCAGTACTTC
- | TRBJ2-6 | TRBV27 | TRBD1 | CASSVQGAGANVLTF | TGTGCCAGCAGTGTACAGGGGGCTGGGGCCAACGTCCTGACTTTC